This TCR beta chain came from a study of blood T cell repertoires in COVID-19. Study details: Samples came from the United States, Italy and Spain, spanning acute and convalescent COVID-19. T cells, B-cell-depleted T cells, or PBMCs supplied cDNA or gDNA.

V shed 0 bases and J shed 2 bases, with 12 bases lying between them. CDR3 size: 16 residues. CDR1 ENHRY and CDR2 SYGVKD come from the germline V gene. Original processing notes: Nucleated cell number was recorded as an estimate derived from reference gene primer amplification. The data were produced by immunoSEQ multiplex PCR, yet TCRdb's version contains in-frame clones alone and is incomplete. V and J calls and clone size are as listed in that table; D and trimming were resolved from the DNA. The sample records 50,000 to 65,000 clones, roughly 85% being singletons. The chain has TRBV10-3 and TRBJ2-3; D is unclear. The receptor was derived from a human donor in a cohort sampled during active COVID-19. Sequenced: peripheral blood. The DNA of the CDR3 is TGTGCCATCAGTGAGTCCAGGCACTCGTTCACAGATACGCAGTATTTT. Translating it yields CAISESRHSFTDTQYF.